This entry is about one T cell receptor (beta chain). This table comes from immunoSEQ multiplex PCR, and its TCRdb copy is limited to in-frame clones, with some not included. This table holds under 45,000 clones, 80% to 95% found once. The record originates from a study of T cell changes during pregnancy in multiple sclerosis. Germline V CDR1 and CDR2: LNHDA, SQIVND (reference sequence). The germline V and J ends were trimmed by 1 base and 2 bases, with 12 bases remaining between them. The CDR3 extends over 16 amino acids. This clonotype was obtained from a female donor in good health, enrolled as a control in a pregnancy study. The starting material was CD4+ T cells from peripheral blood mononuclear cells, obtained in the third trimester of pregnancy. V is TRBV19 and J is TRBJ1-5, with D tentatively TRBD1 (5 bases). For the CDR3, the DNA is TGTGCCAGTAGTATAGCCCCGGGGGGGGGCAATCAGCCCCAGCATTTT. It encodes CASSIAPGGGNQPQHF.